This T cell receptor beta chain was captured by sequencing in a study of T cell responses to AZD1222 COVID-19 vaccine. The data were produced by immunoSEQ multiplex PCR, yet TCRdb's version contains in-frame clones alone and is incomplete. Found here are 100,000 to 150,000 clones, 75% to 95% of them singletons; the top ten hold approximately 3%. Study-level results: Just a handful of AZD1222 recipients tested seropositive at baseline.

Between the trimmed V and J ends, which lost 0 bases and 8 bases, there was a span of 10 bases. Germline CDR1 and CDR2: SQVTM and ANQGSEA. The CDR3 covers 12 residues. As to this clone: Its specificity is not known.

This receptor was obtained from an adult in good health. The chain has TRBV29-1 and TRBJ1-2; D not resolved. The starting material was peripheral blood, obtained on day 0 of AZD1222 vaccination. CDR3 bases: TGCAGCGTTGAAGATTTGAGCGGCGGCTACACCTTC. Translated, it gives CSVEDLSGGYTF.